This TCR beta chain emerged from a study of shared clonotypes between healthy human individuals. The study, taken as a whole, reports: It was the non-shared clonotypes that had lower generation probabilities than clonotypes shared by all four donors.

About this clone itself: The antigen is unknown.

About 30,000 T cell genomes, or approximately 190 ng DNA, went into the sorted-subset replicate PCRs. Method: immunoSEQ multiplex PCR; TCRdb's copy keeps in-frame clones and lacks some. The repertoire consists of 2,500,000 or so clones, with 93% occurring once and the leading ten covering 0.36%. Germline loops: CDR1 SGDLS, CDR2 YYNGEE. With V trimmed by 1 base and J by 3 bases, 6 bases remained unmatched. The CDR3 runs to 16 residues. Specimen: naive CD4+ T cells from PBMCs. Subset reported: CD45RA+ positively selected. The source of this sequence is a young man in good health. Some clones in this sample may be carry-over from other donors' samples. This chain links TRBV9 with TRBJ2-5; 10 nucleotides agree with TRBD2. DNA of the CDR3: TGTGCCAGCAGCGTACTCCCCCTAGCGGGAGAAGAGACCCAGTACTTC. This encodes CASSVLPLAGEETQYF.